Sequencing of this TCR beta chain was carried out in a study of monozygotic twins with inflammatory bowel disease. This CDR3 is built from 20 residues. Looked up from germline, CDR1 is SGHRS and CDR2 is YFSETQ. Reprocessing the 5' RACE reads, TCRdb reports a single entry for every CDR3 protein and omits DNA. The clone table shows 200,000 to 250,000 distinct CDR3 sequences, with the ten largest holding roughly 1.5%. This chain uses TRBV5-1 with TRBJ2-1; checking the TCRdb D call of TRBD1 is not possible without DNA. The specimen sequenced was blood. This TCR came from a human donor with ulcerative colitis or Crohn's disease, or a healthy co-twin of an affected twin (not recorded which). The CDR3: CASSLGERGRIFEPYNEQFF.